Described below is a single T cell receptor beta chain sequence and its context. Its antigen is not identified. These data originate in a study of cytomegalovirus exposure and HLA in healthy donors. Regarding the study as a whole: Presence/absence results assume similar sequencing depth per donor, which may not hold. It was likely that a cluster of highly shared sequence variants was a sequencing artifact. The study found most TCR sequences rare, yet found some public TCRs in many donors.

V dropped 6 bases and J dropped 7; count of bases not matched to a gene: 10. This CDR3 has 15 amino acids. The germline V gene encodes CDR1 MNHEY and CDR2 SVGAGI. The PCR contained 60 Vbeta and 13 Jbeta primers. Sequenced by immunoSEQ multiplex PCR; TCRdb stores in-frame clones only, minus some. In the table there are some 150,000 clones, approximately 80% of which are singletons. The chain combines TRBV6-5 with TRBJ1-4; TRBD1 matches at 8 bases. Sequencing input: PBMCs. The source of this sequence is a man between 18 and 29 years old in good health and CMV-seropositive. CDR3 region: CASSSATGTGEKLFF. CDR3 bases: TGTGCCAGCAGCTCGGCTACCGGGACAGGTGAAAAACTGTTTTTT.